This T cell receptor (beta chain) was sequenced for a study of blood T cells in healthy people across ages. Points on this clonotype: Its antigen is not known.

Healthy Caucasian individuals from Russia aged about 6 to 100 served as donors. Each sample yielded at least 7 million isolated PBMCs. No fewer than 5 micrograms of total RNA were isolated from every sample. This CDR3 is 14 amino acids long. The V gene's germline CDR1 is SGHRS and CDR2 YFSETQ. V gave up 4 bases and J gave up 1 base, with 12 bases separating them. Study observations and caveats: Researchers report that TCR beta diversity correlated strongly with naive T cell percentage.

Using a J-beta primer mix together with a sample-barcoded 5' primer, a second PCR was run for about 6 to 12 cycles. From the 5' RACE reads, TCRdb called clonotypes with MiXCR, one entry per CDR3 protein. The table has 350,000 to 450,000 distinct CDR3 sequences, roughly half seen once. The chain links TRBV5-1 to TRBJ2-7; no definite D call. The sample was blood. This clonotype was sampled from a man aged 55-75 years in good health. The CDR3 here is CASSPGAGSYEQYF. The CDR3 nucleotides read TGCGCCAGCAGCCCGGGCGCCGGATCCTACGAGCAGTACTTC.